A selection of T cell receptor beta chains follows, all from one sample in a study of cytomegalovirus exposure and HLA in healthy donors. Only in-frame clones appear in the TCRdb table, and some are missing; sequencing was by immunoSEQ multiplex PCR. The sample has some 95,000 clones, less than 70% seen once. Material for sequencing was PBMCs. The receptor source for this set is a female donor in good health and CMV-seronegative. The CDR3 runs from the conserved cysteine through the conserved F or W. The D gene is left open where the match is weak. Clone size is stated in some rows and not others, as once, few, many or a class when expanded.

j_gene,v_gene,len,d_gene,abundance,CDR3aa,CDR3nt
TRBJ2-3,TRBV5-5,16,TRBD2,NA,CASSLLAVTGTDTQYF,TGTGCCAGCAGCTTACTAGCGGTAACGGGCACAGATACGCAGTATTTT
TRBJ2-1,TRBV30,18,TRBD2,NA,CAWTFRIASGGPYNEQFF,TGTGCCTGGACTTTCAGGATCGCTAGCGGGGGGCCGTACAATGAGCAGTTCTTC
TRBJ2-5,TRBV2,16,TRBD1,NA,CASSRSAGGNQETQYF,TGTGCCAGCAGTCGTTCGGCAGGGGGCAACCAAGAGACCCAGTACTTC
TRBJ2-1,TRBV5-1,15,NA,NA,CASSLPTSSYNEQFF,TGCGCCAGCAGCTTACCAACGAGCTCCTACAATGAGCAGTTCTTC
TRBJ2-7,TRBV15,15,TRBD1,NA,CATSRLTGATDEQYF,TGTGCCACCAGCAGATTGACAGGGGCGACAGACGAGCAGTACTTC
TRBJ2-1,TRBV9,15,NA,NA,CASSVAGSDYNEQFF,TGTGCCAGCAGCGTAGCAGGTAGCGACTACAATGAGCAGTTCTTC
TRBJ2-5,TRBV5-1,14,NA,NA,CASSFGGGRETQYF,TGCGCCAGCAGCTTCGGGGGTGGGCGAGAGACCCAGTACTTC
TRBJ1-4,TRBV27,16,NA,NA,CASSLTPLGGDEKLFF,TGTGCCAGCAGTTTAACCCCACTGGGGGGGGATGAAAAACTGTTTTTT
TRBJ2-5,TRBV5-4,12,TRBD1,few,CASSSDRETQYF,TGTGCCAGCAGCTCGGACAGGGAGACCCAGTACTTC
TRBJ1-5,TRBV28,15,NA,NA,CASSLWRQDNQPQHF,TGTGCCAGCAGTTTATGGCGACAAGACAATCAGCCCCAGCATTTT
TRBJ1-3,TRBV27,15,NA,NA,CASSSRNRAGNTIYF,TGTGCCAGCAGTTCCCGGAACAGGGCTGGAAACACCATATATTTT
TRBJ1-2,TRBV5-5,15,NA,once,CASSLLGVTVDGYTF,TGTGCCAGCAGCTTGTTAGGGGTGACCGTGGATGGCTACACCTTC
TRBJ2-2,TRBV29-1,13,TRBD1,NA,CSAPGQGAGELFF,TGCAGCGCCCCGGGACAGGGAGCCGGGGAGCTGTTTTTT
TRBJ2-1,TRBV13,14,NA,NA,CASSLRGSGGEQFF,TGTGCCAGCAGCTTAAGGGGGAGTGGAGGTGAGCAGTTCTTC
TRBJ2-7,TRBV6-6,13,NA,NA,CASSKQWTYEQYF,TGTGCCAGCAGTAAACAGTGGACCTACGAGCAGTACTTC
TRBJ2-7,TRBV5-6,13,NA,NA,CASSLELAYEQYF,TGTGCCAGCAGCTTGGAACTGGCCTACGAGCAGTACTTC
TRBJ1-2,TRBV11-2,15,TRBD1,NA,CASRIPGQGFGGYTF,TGTGCCAGCAGAATACCGGGACAGGGGTTTGGGGGCTACACCTTC
TRBJ2-5,TRBV29-1,15,TRBD1,NA,CSADPGQGLGETQYF,TGCAGCGCTGACCCGGGACAGGGCTTAGGGGAGACCCAGTACTTC
TRBJ2-7,TRBV10-1,15,NA,few,CASSDTGTASYEQYF,TGCGCCAGCAGTGACACCGGGACTGCCTCCTACGAGCAGTACTTC
TRBJ1-1,TRBV7-9,12,NA,NA,CASSFWNTEAFF,TGTGCCAGCAGCTTCTGGAACACTGAAGCTTTCTTT
TRBJ2-1,TRBV6-1,15,TRBD1,NA,CASSGGTGGRVEQFF,TGTGCCAGCAGCGGGGGGACAGGGGGTAGAGTTGAGCAGTTCTTC
TRBJ2-7,TRBV7-9,12,NA,NA,CASSLMESDQYF,TGTGCCAGCAGCTTGATGGAGAGTGATCAGTACTTC
TRBJ1-1,TRBV12-5,15,NA,few,CASGLVLGRPTEAFF,TGTGCTAGTGGTTTGGTACTGGGCAGGCCCACTGAAGCTTTCTTT
TRBJ1-1,TRBV5-6,15,NA,NA,CASSLGSLMNTEAFF,TGTGCCAGCAGCTTGGGTTCCCTTATGAACACTGAAGCTTTCTTT
TRBJ1-2,TRBV28,14,NA,NA,CASSLTGSNYGYTF,TGTGCCAGCAGTCTGACAGGATCTAACTATGGCTACACCTTC
TRBJ2-5,TRBV5-1,14,TRBD2,NA,CASSTSVDGETQYF,TGCGCCAGCAGTACTAGCGTAGATGGGGAGACCCAGTACTTC
TRBJ2-7,TRBV20-1,11,NA,NA,CSALRRYEQYF,TGCAGTGCTCTCCGGAGGTACGAGCAGTACTTC
TRBJ1-4,TRBV27,13,NA,NA,CASSLADNEKLFF,TGTGCCAGCAGTTTGGCCGATAATGAAAAACTGTTTTTT
TRBJ2-7,TRBV5-1,13,NA,NA,CASSWGQGREQYF,TGCGCCAGCAGCTGGGGGCAGGGACGCGAGCAGTACTTC
TRBJ1-1,TRBV29-1,14,NA,NA,CSVLLRFPNTEAFF,TGCAGCGTCCTTCTCAGGTTCCCTAACACTGAAGCTTTCTTT
TRBJ2-3,TRBV11-2,14,TRBD2,NA,CASLEGWAGVTQYF,TGTGCCAGCCTCGAGGGGTGGGCGGGGGTTACGCAGTATTTT
TRBJ2-7,TRBV4-2,15,TRBD2,NA,CASSQEASGLYEQYF,TGTGCCAGCAGCCAAGAAGCTAGCGGGCTCTACGAGCAGTACTTC
TRBJ2-1,TRBV4-1,18,NA,NA,CASSQGVLRREYRNEQFF,NA
TRBJ2-5,TRBV5-4,14,TRBD1,NA,CASSLQGAKETQYF,TGTGCCAGCAGCTTGCAGGGGGCGAAAGAGACCCAGTACTTC
TRBJ2-7,TRBV11-3,17,NA,few,CASSLGLFQVSSYEQYF,TGTGCCAGCAGCTTGGGTTTATTCCAGGTGAGCTCCTACGAGCAGTACTTC
TRBJ2-3,TRBV19,18,NA,NA,CASSPPLGSGWDTDTQYF,TGTGCCAGTAGTCCACCCCTCGGAAGCGGGTGGGACACAGATACGCAGTATTTT
TRBJ2-2,TRBV9,14,NA,NA,CASTGITNTGELFF,TGTGCCAGCACAGGGATTACAAACACCGGGGAGCTGTTTTTT
TRBJ2-7,TRBV5-1,14,TRBD2,NA,CASSGGQGPHEQYF,TGCGCCAGCTCGGGGGGGCAGGGCCCCCACGAGCAGTACTTC
TRBJ2-3,TRBV4-3,15,TRBD1,NA,CASSPGQGSTDTQYF,TGCGCCAGCAGCCCTGGACAGGGTAGCACAGATACGCAGTATTTT
TRBJ1-5,TRBV7-9,14,TRBD1,NA,CASSSQGLDQPQHF,TGTGCCAGCAGCTCACAGGGGCTAGATCAGCCCCAGCATTTT
TRBJ2-7,TRBV27,17,TRBD1,NA,CASSLTRALTGGVEQYF,TGTGCCAGCAGTTTAACTCGCGCCTTGACAGGGGGCGTCGAGCAGTACTTC
TRBJ2-3,TRBV7-2,14,TRBD2,few,CASSLSGGIDTQYF,TGTGCCAGCAGCCTCAGCGGGGGGATAGATACGCAGTATTTT